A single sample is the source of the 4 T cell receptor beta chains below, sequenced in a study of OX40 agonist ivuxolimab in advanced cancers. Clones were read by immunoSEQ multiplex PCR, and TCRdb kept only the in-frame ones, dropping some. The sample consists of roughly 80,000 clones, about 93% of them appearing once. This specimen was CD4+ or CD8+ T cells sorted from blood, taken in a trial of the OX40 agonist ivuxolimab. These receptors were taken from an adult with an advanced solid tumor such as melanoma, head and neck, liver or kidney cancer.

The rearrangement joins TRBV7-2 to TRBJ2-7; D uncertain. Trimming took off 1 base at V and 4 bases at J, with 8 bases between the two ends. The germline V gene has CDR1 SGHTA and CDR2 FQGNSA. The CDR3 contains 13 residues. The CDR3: CASSLVAGYEQYF. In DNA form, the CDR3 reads TGTGCCAGCAGCTTAGTAGCCGGGTACGAGCAGTACTTC.

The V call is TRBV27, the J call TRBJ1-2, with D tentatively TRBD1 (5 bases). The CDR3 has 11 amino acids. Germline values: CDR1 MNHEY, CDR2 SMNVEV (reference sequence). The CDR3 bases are TGTGCAGCAGGGAGTGGGTATGGCTACACCTTC. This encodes CAAGSGYGYTF.

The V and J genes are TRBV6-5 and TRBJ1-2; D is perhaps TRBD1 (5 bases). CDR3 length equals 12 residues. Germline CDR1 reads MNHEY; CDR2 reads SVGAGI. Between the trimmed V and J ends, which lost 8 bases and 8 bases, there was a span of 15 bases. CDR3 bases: TGTGCCAGCTCCTCCACCGGGGGGGGCTACACCTTC. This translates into CASSSTGGGYTF.

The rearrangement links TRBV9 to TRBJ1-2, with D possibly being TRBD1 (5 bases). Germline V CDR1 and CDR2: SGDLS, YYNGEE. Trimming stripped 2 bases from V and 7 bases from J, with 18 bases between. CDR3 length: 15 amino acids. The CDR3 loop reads CASSVSGTANSGYTF. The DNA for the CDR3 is TGTGCCAGCAGCGTTTCCGGGACCGCTAATAGTGGCTACACCTTC.